The clone carrying this T cell receptor beta chain was seen more than once but under ten times. Its antigen remains unidentified. Every TCR beta cDNA library bore unique molecular identifiers. TCRdb passed the PCR reads through MiXCR, listing each CDR3 protein once. The sample consists of almost 700,000 distinct CDR3 sequences, approximately 59% of them appearing once. This specimen belongs to a study of post-analysis software for immune sequencing data. Whole-study findings and limits: TRBV5-6, TRBV5-1 and TRBV20-1 were among five TRBV segments more frequent in patients than controls.

This CDR3 contains 13 residues. The V gene end was trimmed by 4 bases and the J gene end by 3 bases; junction bases not matched to a gene: 3. Per the germline V gene, CDR1 is MNHEY and CDR2 is SVGAGI. The TCR comes from a girl aged 2 to 10 with multiple sclerosis. The chain employs TRBV6-5 and TRBJ2-7, with 7 bases matching TRBD1. Sequencing was performed on blood. CDR3: CASSSGQYYEQYF. CDR3 DNA sequence: TGTGCCAGCAGTTCGGGACAGTACTACGAGCAGTACTTC.